A single TCR beta chain is shown here with its context. Its antigen is unknown. This sample stems from a study of PD-1 blockade in classical Hodgkin lymphoma. Libraries were prepared by immunoSEQ multiplex PCR; TCRdb keeps only in-frame clonotypes and omits some of them. The data show roughly 60,000 clones, 90% seen once. The patients all showed relapse after autologous stem cell transplantation, while their brentuximab vedotin exposure varied. Study-wide results and limits: Newly diagnosed patients reportedly had lower baseline TCR diversity than healthy donors.

V was pared by 3 bases and J by 8 bases, with 13 bases between. Per the germline V gene, CDR1 is SGHTA and CDR2 is FQGNSA. The CDR3 totals 13 residues. This TCR was recovered from a human donor with classical Hodgkin lymphoma. The sequencing here drew on peripheral blood mononuclear cells (PBMCs), taken at baseline. The gene calls are TRBV7-2 and TRBJ2-5; perhaps D is TRBD1 or TRBD2 (5 bases each). The CDR3 DNA reads as TGTGCCAGCAGCTTGGAGAGGGGAGCTACCCAGTACTTC. It specifies CASSLERGATQYF.